This T cell receptor beta chain is drawn from a study of blood T cell repertoires in COVID-19. Study in general: Italy, Spain and the United States were the sources of the convalescent and acute COVID-19 samples. The cDNA or gDNA used as material had been derived from T cells, B-cell-depleted T cells, or PBMCs.

In the authors' workflow: Nucleated cell number was recorded as an estimate derived from reference gene primer amplification. Here immunoSEQ multiplex PCR was the method, and the copy in TCRdb shows in-frame clones only, minus some. V and J calls and clone size follow that table, whereas D and trimming were derived from the DNA. The table lists more than 90,000 clones, more than 60% of them singletons. The CDR3 length is 16 residues. Unmatched junction bases numbered 8, after V lost 4 bases and J lost 4 bases. Per the germline V gene, CDR1 is MGHRA and CDR2 is YSYEKL. The genes are TRBV4-1 and TRBJ1-4; 8 nucleotides match TRBD1. The sequenced material came from peripheral blood. This clonotype was obtained from a man between 50 and 59 years old with acute or convalescent COVID-19. The CDR3 is CASSRISGTGNEKLFF. The CDR3 nucleotides are TGCGCCAGCAGCCGAATAAGCGGGACAGGTAATGAAAAACTGTTTTTT.